These 4 T cell receptor beta chains originate from one sample sequenced in a study of blood T cell repertoires in COVID-19. This table comes from immunoSEQ multiplex PCR, and its TCRdb copy is limited to in-frame clones, with some not included. The table lists about 46,000 clones, approximately 88% of them singletons. Material for sequencing was peripheral blood. The origin of the receptors is a man in his fifties or sixties with acute or convalescent COVID-19.

The rearrangement uses TRBV4-2 and TRBJ1-5; D not resolved. Germline CDR1 reads LGHNA; CDR2 reads YNFKEQ. This CDR3 spans 17 amino acids. The germline V and J ends were trimmed by 0 bases and 0 bases, with 12 bases remaining between them. The CDR3 loop reads CASSQDFGTDSNQPQHF. The CDR3 region has the DNA TGTGCCAGCAGCCAAGATTTCGGAACAGATAGCAATCAGCCCCAGCATTTT.

The genes are TRBV6-2 or TRBV6-3 and TRBJ2-7, with D unresolved. In germline, CDR1 is MNHEY, CDR2 SVGEGT. The CDR3 contains 13 residues. Between the trimmed V and J ends, which lost 3 bases and 1 base, there was a span of 7 bases. This CDR3 reads CASSYEQSYEQYF. The DNA of the CDR3 is TGTGCCAGCAGTTATGAACAGTCCTACGAGCAGTACTTC.

The chain's CDR3 is CASSESFTTNTEAFF. As DNA, the CDR3 is TGTGCCAGCTCAGAATCCTTCACAACGAACACTGAAGCTTTCTTT. This chain joins TRBV18 and TRBJ1-1; D is unclear. CDR1 and CDR2 from the germline V gene are KGHSH and LQKENI. This CDR3 has 15 amino acids. The V and J ends lost 5 bases and 1 base respectively, with 14 bases between them.

As to this clone: One end of the junction fails to match germline, which may point to a read error. V gene TRBV28 combines with J gene TRBJ2-2; D might be TRBD2 (5 bases). Germline V gives CDR1 MDHEN, CDR2 SYDVKM. There are 14 residues in the CDR3. The CDR3 region is CASNLGLTTGELFF. In nucleotides, the CDR3 is TGTGCCAGCAATTTAGGACTCACCACCGGGGAGCTGTTTTTT.